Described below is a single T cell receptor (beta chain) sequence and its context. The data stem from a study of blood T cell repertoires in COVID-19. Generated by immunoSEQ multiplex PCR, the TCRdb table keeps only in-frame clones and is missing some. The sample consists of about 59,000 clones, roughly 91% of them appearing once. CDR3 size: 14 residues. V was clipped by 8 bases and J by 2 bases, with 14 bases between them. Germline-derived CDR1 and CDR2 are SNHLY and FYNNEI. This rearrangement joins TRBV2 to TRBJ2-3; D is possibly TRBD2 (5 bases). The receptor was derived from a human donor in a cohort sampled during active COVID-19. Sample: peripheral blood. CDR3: CASDAQRTTDTQYF. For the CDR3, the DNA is TGTGCCAGCGATGCTCAGCGGACCACAGATACGCAGTATTTT.